The 3 T cell receptor beta chains in this list originate from one sample, sequenced in a study of neurological immune-mediated disorders. TCRdb ran MiXCR on the 5' RACE reads and lists one entry per CDR3 protein. The sample includes tens of thousands of distinct CDR3 sequences, 4.5% seen only once; the top ten take around 6.9%. Sequenced: PBMCs. Source of these receptors: a man aged 25-45 years with multiple sclerosis.

The CDR3 DNA reads as TGCGCCAGCAGTGAGGAGACAGGGGAAAGATATCCAATTCAGTACTTC. This gives the protein CASSEETGERYPIQYF. The chain recombines TRBV10-1 with TRBJ2-4, with 8 positions matching TRBD1. Trimming took 2 bases from V and 10 from J; bases not matched to a gene: 13. Germline CDR1 and CDR2: WNHNN and SYGVQD (reference sequence). This CDR3 comprises 16 residues.

This clonotype was recorded at least ten times. The chain combines TRBV5-1 with TRBJ2-3, with 9 bases identical to TRBD1. The CDR3 is made up of 15 amino acids. J was trimmed by 1 base and V by 3 bases; bases with no gene match: 3. The germline V gene has CDR1 SGHRS and CDR2 YFSETQ. The CDR3: CASSSQGAGTDTQYF. Written as DNA, the CDR3 is TGCGCCAGCAGCTCACAGGGGGCTGGCACAGATACGCAGTATTTT.

This clonotype was counted many times. V and J are TRBV15 and TRBJ2-4; 11 nucleotides align to TRBD1. CDR1 LNHNV and CDR2 YYDKDF come from the germline V gene (reference sequence). The V and J ends lost 4 bases and 7 bases, in that order; junction bases with no gene match: 9. The CDR3 totals 16 residues. Written as DNA, the CDR3 is TGTGCCACCAGCACCGTAGGACAGGGGGCGTTTAACATTCAGTACTTC. It specifies CATSTVGQGAFNIQYF. The full variable domain, in which reference TRBV15 and TRBJ2-4 provide the parts outside the CDR3, is DAMVIQNPRYQVTQFGKPVTLSCSQTLNHNVMYWYQQKSSQAPKLLFHYYDKDFNNEADTPDNFQSRRPNTSFCFLDIRSPGLGDTAMYLCATSTVGQGAFNIQYFGAGTRLSVL.